The source of this T cell receptor (beta chain) is a study of identical twins. Study-level points and caveats: Twins' excess sharing was less marked for out-of-frame beta sequences. Beta clonotypes that were abundant in cord blood contained fewer insertions, a pattern absent from memory repertoires. The same donors were not followed; conclusions instead depended on cross-sectional statistical analysis.

This clonotype was recorded a few times. Its cognate antigen is unknown. J lost 4 bases, V lost 3 bases, and 6 bases had no gene match. Germline loops: CDR1 LGHDT, CDR2 YNNKEL (reference sequence). The CDR3 consists of 16 residues. Template switching introduced a universal primer site, and the cDNA bore unique molecular identifiers. MiXCR, run by TCRdb on the 5' RACE reads, gives a single entry per CDR3 protein. There are some 570,000 distinct CDR3 sequences in the sample; approximately 20% occur only once, and around 0.47% lies in the top ten. The same sample was also used in a study of yellow fever vaccine responses in identical twins.

Specimen: CD4+ T cells sorted from blood. The clonotype originates from a woman between 18 and 30 years old in good health. V gene TRBV3-1 combines with J gene TRBJ2-7; 13 bases match TRBD2. DNA for the CDR3: TGTGCCAGCAGCCACCGGACTAGCGGGAGAATTTACGAGCAGTACTTC. Encoded protein: CASSHRTSGRIYEQYF.